Listed below are T cell receptor beta chains from one sample, sequenced in a study of regulatory T cells in long-lasting Graves disease. Via MiXCR, TCRdb re-called the multiplex PCR reads, giving one row per CDR3 protein. The repertoire holds 580,000 or so distinct CDR3 sequences, with about 15% as singletons. The sample was also reused in another study, on T cells in Graves' hyperthyroidism and ophthalmopathy.

The specimen comprised peripheral blood mononuclear cells (PBMCs), sampled at new diagnosis, from a patient treated with antithyroid drugs. All receptors derive from a man aged 18-30 years with Graves disease. CDR3s leave out the opening cysteine and the closing phenylalanine or tryptophan. A D gene is named only where the DNA matches it firmly.

ASTLNPDTYTGELF,.,TRBV27,TRBJ2-2
AHSPEKPLSTDTQY,.,TRBV28,TRBJ2-3
ASSLRQGLLNQPQH,TRBD1,TRBV12-3/TRBV12-4,TRBJ1-5
ASSDDSYIAKNIQY,.,TRBV28,TRBJ2-4
ASSLRPGRRPNTEAF,.,TRBV28,TRBJ1-1
ASSSMSAQETQY,.,TRBV28,TRBJ2-5
ATSRDRVAGAYNEQF,TRBD2,TRBV15,TRBJ2-1
ASGPPGIVTGELF,.,TRBV7-9,TRBJ2-2
ASSRRTSGRGGETQY,TRBD2,TRBV5-1,TRBJ2-5
ASSLAGLAGGGNEQF,TRBD2,TRBV7-8,TRBJ2-1
ASSSDQTGTGDTYEQY,.,TRBV28,TRBJ2-7
ASSLVMWEIGGYT,.,TRBV7-8,TRBJ1-2
ASSSGGLAGGPETQY,TRBD2,TRBV5-1,TRBJ2-5
ASSYSRHEQY,.,TRBV6-2/TRBV6-3,TRBJ2-7
ASSQLGGSNTGELF,.,TRBV12-3/TRBV12-4,TRBJ2-2
ASSQKGGTGELF,.,TRBV3-1,TRBJ2-2
ASSESRQLNTEAF,.,TRBV6-1,TRBJ1-1
ASSIGLNYEQY,.,TRBV19,TRBJ2-7
ASSLEWGQAQETQY,.,TRBV7-8,TRBJ2-5
ASSRRLADYTDTQY,TRBD2,TRBV3-1,TRBJ2-3
ASSIIGTGGEAF,TRBD1,TRBV27,TRBJ1-1
AGSDPSYEQY,.,TRBV7-9,TRBJ2-7